The text below deals with one T cell receptor beta chain. These data are taken from a study of T cell repertoires in cytomegalovirus infection. Each CDR3 protein is one row after TCRdb ran MiXCR on the reads. The data contain 740,000 or so distinct CDR3 sequences, roughly 36% of them singletons. The sequencing sample was made of PBMCs. This clonotype was sampled from a human donor in good health (CMV status not recorded). Some clones in this sample may be carry-over from other donors' samples.

In DNA form, the CDR3 reads TGCGCCAGCGGGAATGACAGGGGCCCCTACGAGCAGTACTTC. This encodes CASGNDRGPYEQYF. V usage is TRBV5-1 and J usage is TRBJ2-7; 8 bases match TRBD1. From germline, CDR1 is SGHRS and CDR2 YFSETQ. After removal of 7 bases from V and 2 bases from J, the junction contained 8 bases not matched to a gene. This CDR3 contains 14 residues.